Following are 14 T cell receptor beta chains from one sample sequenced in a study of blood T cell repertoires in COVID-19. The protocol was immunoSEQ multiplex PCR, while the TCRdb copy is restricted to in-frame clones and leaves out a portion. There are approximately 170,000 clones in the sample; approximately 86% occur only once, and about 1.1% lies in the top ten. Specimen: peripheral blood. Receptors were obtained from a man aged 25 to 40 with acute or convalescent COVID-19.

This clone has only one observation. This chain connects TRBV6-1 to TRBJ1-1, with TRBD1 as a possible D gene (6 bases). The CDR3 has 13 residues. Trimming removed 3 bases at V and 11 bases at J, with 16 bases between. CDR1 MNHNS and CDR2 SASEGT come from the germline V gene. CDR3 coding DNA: TGTGCCAGCAGTGATTTCCGACAGGATGAGGCTTTCTTT. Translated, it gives CASSDFRQDEAFF.

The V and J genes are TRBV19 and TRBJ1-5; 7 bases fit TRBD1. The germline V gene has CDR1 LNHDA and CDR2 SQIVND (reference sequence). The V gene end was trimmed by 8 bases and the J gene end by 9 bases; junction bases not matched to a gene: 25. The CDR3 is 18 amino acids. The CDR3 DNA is TGTGCCAGTCAGAATAGGCAGGGGGTGGGCCACTATCCTGCGCCCCAGCATTTT. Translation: CASQNRQGVGHYPAPQHF. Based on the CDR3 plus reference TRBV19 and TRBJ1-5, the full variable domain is DGGITQSPKYLFRKEGQNVTLSCEQNLNHDAMYWYRQDPGQGLRLIYYSQIVNDFQKGDIAEGYSVSREKKESFPLTVTSAQKNPTAFYLCASQNRQGVGHYPAPQHFGDGTRLSIL.

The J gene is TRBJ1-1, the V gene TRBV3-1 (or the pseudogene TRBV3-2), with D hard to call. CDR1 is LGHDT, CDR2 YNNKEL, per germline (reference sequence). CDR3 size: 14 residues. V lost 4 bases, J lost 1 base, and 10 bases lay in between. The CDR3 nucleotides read TGTGCCAGCAGCCGCGGAGGGCAGAACACTGAAGCTTTCTTT. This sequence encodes CASSRGGQNTEAFF.

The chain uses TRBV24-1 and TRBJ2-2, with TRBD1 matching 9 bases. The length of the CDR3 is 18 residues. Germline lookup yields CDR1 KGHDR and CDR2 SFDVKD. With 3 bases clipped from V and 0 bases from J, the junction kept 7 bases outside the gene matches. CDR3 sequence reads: CATSDSGTGPSNTGELFF. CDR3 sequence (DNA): TGTGCCACCAGTGATAGTGGGACAGGGCCATCGAACACCGGGGAGCTGTTTTTT.

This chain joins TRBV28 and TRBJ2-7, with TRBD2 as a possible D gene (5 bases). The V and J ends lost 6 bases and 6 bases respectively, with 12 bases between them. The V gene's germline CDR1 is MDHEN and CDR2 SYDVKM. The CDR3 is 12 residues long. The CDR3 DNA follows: TGTGCCAGCAGACCTACTAGGACCGAGCAGTACTTC. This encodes CASRPTRTEQYF.

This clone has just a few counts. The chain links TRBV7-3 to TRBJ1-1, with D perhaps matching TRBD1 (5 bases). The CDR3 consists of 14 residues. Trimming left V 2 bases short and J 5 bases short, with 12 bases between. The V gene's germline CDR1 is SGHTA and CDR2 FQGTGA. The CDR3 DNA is TGTGCCAGCAGCTTACAGGGTAAAGGGACTGAAGCTTTCTTT. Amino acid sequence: CASSLQGKGTEAFF.

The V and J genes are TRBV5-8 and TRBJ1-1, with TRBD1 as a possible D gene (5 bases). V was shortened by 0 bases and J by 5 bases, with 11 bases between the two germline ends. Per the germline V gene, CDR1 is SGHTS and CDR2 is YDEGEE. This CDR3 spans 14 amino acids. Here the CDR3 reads CASSLGQGGTEAFF. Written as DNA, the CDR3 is TGTGCCAGCAGCTTGGGGCAGGGAGGGACTGAAGCTTTCTTT. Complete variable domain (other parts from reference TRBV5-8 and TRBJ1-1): EAGVTQSPTHLIKTRGQQATLRCSPISGHTSVYWYQQALGLGLQFLLWYDEGEERNRGNFPPRFSGRQFPNYSSELNVNALELEDSALYLCASSLGQGGTEAFFGQGTRLTVV.

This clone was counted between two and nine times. This CDR3 reads CASSQTGAGANVLTF. The CDR3 DNA is TGTGCCAGCAGCCAAACAGGCGCTGGGGCCAACGTCCTGACTTTC. The chain carries TRBV7-9 and TRBJ2-6, with D possibly being TRBD1 (5 bases). Trimming left V 5 bases short and J 2 bases short, with 10 bases between. The germline V gene encodes CDR1 SEHNR and CDR2 FQNEAQ (reference sequence). CDR3 length: 15 amino acids. Using reference TRBV7-9 and TRBJ2-6 for the parts outside the CDR3, the full variable domain is DTGVSQNPRHKITKRGQNVTFRCDPISEHNRLYWYRQTLGQGPEFLTYFQNEAQLEKSRLLSDRFSAERPKGSFSTLEIQRTEQGDSAMYLCASSQTGAGANVLTFGAGSRLTVL.

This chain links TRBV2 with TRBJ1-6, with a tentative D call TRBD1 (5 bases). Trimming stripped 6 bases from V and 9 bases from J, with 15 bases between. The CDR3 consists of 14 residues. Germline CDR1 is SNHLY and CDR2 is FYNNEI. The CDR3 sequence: CASRSAGGISPLHF. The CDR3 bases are TGTGCCAGCAGATCCGCGGGGGGTATTTCACCCCTCCACTTT.

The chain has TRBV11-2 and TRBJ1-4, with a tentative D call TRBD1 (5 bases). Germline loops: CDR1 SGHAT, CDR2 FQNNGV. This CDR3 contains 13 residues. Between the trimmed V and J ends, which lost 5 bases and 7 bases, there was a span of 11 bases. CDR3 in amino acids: CASSPRTFEKLFF. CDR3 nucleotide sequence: TGTGCCAGCAGCCCAAGGACATTTGAAAAACTGTTTTTT.

The CDR3 here is CASSIRPGTGSSPLHF. In DNA, the CDR3 is TGTGCCAGTAGTATACGCCCCGGGACAGGGAGTTCACCCCTCCACTTT. The genes are TRBV19 and TRBJ1-6; TRBD1 agrees at 9 bases. The V segment lost 2 bases and the J segment 9 bases; nucleotides outside the gene matches: 8. The CDR3 runs 16 residues. From germline, CDR1 is LNHDA and CDR2 SQIVND (reference sequence).

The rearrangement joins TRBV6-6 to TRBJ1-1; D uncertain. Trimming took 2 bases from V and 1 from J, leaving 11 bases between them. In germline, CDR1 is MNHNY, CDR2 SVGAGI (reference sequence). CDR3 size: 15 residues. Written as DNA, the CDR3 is TGTGCCAGCAGTTACACCGGAGGGCCGAACACTGAAGCTTTCTTT. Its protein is CASSYTGGPNTEAFF.

The CDR3: CASSLGPGQGASYNSPLHF. CDR3 nucleotide sequence: TGTGCCAGCAGCTTGGGACCGGGACAGGGGGCCTCCTATAATTCACCCCTCCACTTT. The J gene is TRBJ1-6, the V gene TRBV11-2; 12 positions agree with TRBD1. Germline V gene sequence: CDR1 SGHAT, CDR2 FQNNGV. The CDR3 extends over 19 amino acids. The V gene end was trimmed by 3 bases and the J gene end by 0 bases; junction bases not matched to a gene: 6. Combining the CDR3 with reference TRBV11-2 and TRBJ1-6 gives the whole variable domain EAGVAQSPRYKIIEKRQSVAFWCNPISGHATLYWYQQILGQGPKLLIQFQNNGVVDDSQLPKDRFSAERLKGVDSTLKIQPAKLEDSAVYLCASSLGPGQGASYNSPLHFGNGTRLTVT.

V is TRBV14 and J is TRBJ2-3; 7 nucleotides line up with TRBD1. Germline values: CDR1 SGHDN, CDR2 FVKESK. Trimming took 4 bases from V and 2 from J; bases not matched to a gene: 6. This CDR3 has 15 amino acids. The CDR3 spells CASSPLDRTTDTQYF. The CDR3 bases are TGTGCCAGCAGCCCGTTGGACAGGACCACAGATACGCAGTATTTT.